This T cell receptor beta chain derives from a study of beta chain features in type 1 diabetes. This clone was picked up a small number of times. The antigen remains undetermined. Every bit of the isolated RNA underwent reverse transcription, so sequencing read expressed TCRB transcripts. Here immunoSEQ multiplex PCR was the method, and the copy in TCRdb shows in-frame clones only, minus some. The table shows hundreds of thousands of clones, with about an eighth occurring only once. Every donor provided one heparinised blood draw, which averaged approximately 100 mL. Whole-study results and caveats: There were fewer insertions and more deletions at the VDJ junctions of type 1 diabetes patients.

V gave up 6 bases and J gave up 10 bases; unmatched junction bases: 17. CDR3 size: 15 residues. Germline CDR1 SNHLY, CDR2 FYNNEI. The chain recombines TRBV2 with TRBJ2-7; 8 bases are shared with TRBD1. This receptor was taken from a woman younger than 30 in good health. Input material: naive CD4+ T cells from blood. This CDR3 is CASRSVPGQDTSQYF. CDR3 nucleotide sequence: TGTGCCAGCAGAAGTGTTCCGGGACAGGACACTTCCCAGTACTTC.